A selection of T cell receptor beta chains follows, all from one sample in a study of CD8 T cells in ankylosing spondylitis. TCRdb fed the 5' RACE reads into MiXCR, producing one record per CDR3 protein. The sample includes approximately 240,000 distinct CDR3 sequences, 20% to 30% of them seen just once. Material for sequencing was blood, either unsorted or a sorted T cell fraction (not recorded which). The receptors come from a male donor with ankylosing spondylitis or in good health (not recorded which). Both conserved end residues are part of each CDR3. A D gene is named only where the DNA matches it firmly. For some rows the clone size is stated as once, few or many, or as a class when expanded; others skip it.

d_call: NA; clone_size: NA; j_call: TRBJ2-4; v_call: TRBV4-2; cdr3_aa: CASKMENIQYF; cdr3_nt: TGTGCCAGCAAGATGGAAAACATTCAGTACTTC
d_call: NA; clone_size: NA; j_call: TRBJ2-4; v_call: TRBV20-1; cdr3_aa: CSATAGTAKNIQYF; cdr3_nt: TGCAGTGCTACTGCCGGGACAGCCAAAAACATTCAGTACTTC
d_call: NA; clone_size: many; j_call: TRBJ1-1; v_call: TRBV29-1; cdr3_aa: CSVVTGSYTEAFF; cdr3_nt: TGCAGCGTTGTCACAGGTTCCTACACTGAAGCTTTCTTT
d_call: NA; clone_size: NA; j_call: TRBJ2-3; v_call: TRBV7-2; cdr3_aa: CASSLSQGRTDTQYF; cdr3_nt: TGTGCCAGCAGCTTATCACAGGGTAGGACAGATACGCAGTATTTT
d_call: NA; clone_size: many; j_call: TRBJ2-3; v_call: TRBV29-1; cdr3_aa: CSAGRGDTQYF; cdr3_nt: TGCAGCGCTGGCCGGGGGGATACGCAGTATTTT
d_call: NA; clone_size: few; j_call: TRBJ1-5; v_call: TRBV20-1; cdr3_aa: CSASHRADRNQPQHF; cdr3_nt: TGCAGTGCTAGCCACAGGGCTGATCGCAATCAGCCCCAGCATTTT
d_call: TRBD2; clone_size: many; j_call: TRBJ2-2; v_call: TRBV6-5; cdr3_aa: CASSWGLAGSRGELFF; cdr3_nt: TGTGCCAGCAGTTGGGGACTAGCGGGATCAAGGGGGGAGCTGTTTTTT
d_call: TRBD2; clone_size: many; j_call: TRBJ2-1; v_call: TRBV11-2; cdr3_aa: CASSRLISGRYNEQFF; cdr3_nt: TGTGCCAGCAGCCGCTTGATTAGCGGGCGCTACAATGAGCAGTTCTTC
d_call: NA; clone_size: once; j_call: TRBJ1-6; v_call: TRBV5-4; cdr3_aa: CASSFLLDSPLHF; cdr3_nt: TGTGCCAGCAGCTTTCTACTGGACTCACCCCTCCACTTT
d_call: TRBD1; clone_size: NA; j_call: TRBJ2-7; v_call: TRBV28; cdr3_aa: CASSSPGQGPYEQYF; cdr3_nt: TGTGCCAGCAGTTCCCCTGGACAGGGGCCCTACGAGCAGTACTTC